The 4 T cell receptor beta chains below were found in one sample sequenced in a study of CD8 T cells in Susac syndrome. An amount of RNA that ranged from roughly 0.5 to 1 ug was reverse transcribed with random hexamers. One entry per CDR3 protein results from TCRdb running MiXCR on the immunoSEQ multiplex PCR reads. The sample shows roughly 200,000 distinct CDR3 sequences, under 97% of them seen only once. The source material was CD4+ T cells from PBMCs. The receptor source for this set is a human donor with multiple sclerosis.

The chain combines TRBV18 with TRBJ1-2, with 8 bases matching TRBD1. CDR3 length equals 16 residues. With V trimmed by 1 base and J by 5 bases, 9 bases remained unmatched. Germline CDR1 reads KGHSH; CDR2 reads LQKENI. This CDR3 reads CASSPLGTGVNYGYTF. In DNA form, the CDR3 reads TGTGCCAGCTCACCACTGGGGACAGGAGTAAATTATGGCTACACCTTC.

V is TRBV18 and J is TRBJ2-7; 7 nucleotides match TRBD1. Germline V gene data show CDR1 as KGHSH and CDR2 as LQKENI. The ends lost 4 bases at V and 2 bases at J; junction bases unmatched: 2. The CDR3 loop spans 13 amino acids. CDR3: CASSQGAPYEQYF. The CDR3 nucleotides are TGTGCCAGCTCACAGGGGGCTCCCTACGAGCAGTACTTC.

J is TRBJ2-7 and V is TRBV7-9; 7 bases map to TRBD2. V shed 0 bases and J 5 bases; nucleotides not matched to a gene: 7. This CDR3 region has 15 residues. Germline V gene data show CDR1 as SEHNR and CDR2 as FQNEAQ (reference sequence). The CDR3 loop is CASSLAKEGRDEQYF. As DNA, the CDR3 is TGTGCCAGCAGCTTAGCGAAGGAAGGGAGGGACGAGCAGTACTTC.

The chain is built from TRBV6-5 and TRBJ1-2; 10 nucleotides line up with TRBD1. Trimming took 2 bases from V and 5 from J; bases not matched to a gene: 2. Germline lookup yields CDR1 MNHEY and CDR2 SVGAGI. The CDR3 contains 14 residues. For the CDR3, the DNA is TGTGCCAGCAGTTACCGGGACAGGGGTTATGGCTACACCTTC. This gives the protein CASSYRDRGYGYTF.